The entry that follows covers one TCR beta chain sequence. Its antigen is currently unknown. These data come from a study of T cell clonotyping in hematopoietic cell transplantation. The method was immunoSEQ multiplex PCR; TCRdb's version includes in-frame clones alone and lacks a portion of them. In the table there are tens of thousands of clones, approximately 95% of which are singletons. Documented time point: recipient sample about 28 days before transplant, after cytoreduction. Recipients were bled about 28 days pretransplant and at posttransplant days 30, 100, 180. Whole-study findings and limits: After transplant, recipient diversity fell while pathologically expanded clonotypes grew through day 180.

CDR1 and CDR2 (germline): ENHRY, SYGVKD. The CDR3 totals 12 residues. The V gene lost 5 bases and the J gene lost 4 bases, with 6 bases spanning the gap. This specimen was peripheral blood mononuclear cells, taken before stem cell transplant. V gene TRBV10-3 combines with J gene TRBJ1-5; D unresolved. The clonotype comes from a woman aged 50 to 60 with acute myeloid leukemia. Some clones in this sample may be carry-over from other donors' samples. CDR3 in amino acids: CAISTTNQPQHF. In DNA, the CDR3 is TGTGCCATCAGTACCACTAATCAGCCCCAGCATTTT.